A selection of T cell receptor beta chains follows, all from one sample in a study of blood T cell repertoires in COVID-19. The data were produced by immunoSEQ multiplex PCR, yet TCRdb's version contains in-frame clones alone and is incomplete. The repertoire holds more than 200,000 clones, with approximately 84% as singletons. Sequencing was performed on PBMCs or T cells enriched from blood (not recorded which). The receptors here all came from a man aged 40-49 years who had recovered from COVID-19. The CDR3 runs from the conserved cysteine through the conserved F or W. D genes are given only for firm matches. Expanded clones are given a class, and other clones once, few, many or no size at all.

cdr3_aa: CATSRPPRGSYEQYF
cdr3_nt: TGTGCCACCAGCAGACCCCCCAGGGGCTCCTACGAGCAGTACTTC
j_call: TRBJ2-7
d_call: -
cdr3_length: 15
clone_size: -
v_call: TRBV15

cdr3_aa: CASSLSVGSPLHF
cdr3_nt: TGCGCCAGCAGCTTAAGTGTCGGTTCACCCCTCCACTTT
j_call: TRBJ1-6
d_call: -
cdr3_length: 13
clone_size: -
v_call: TRBV5-1

cdr3_aa: CASSQDRPSSYEQYF
cdr3_nt: TGCGCCAGCAGCCAAGACAGGCCCAGCTCCTACGAGCAGTACTTC
j_call: TRBJ2-7
d_call: -
cdr3_length: 15
clone_size: -
v_call: TRBV4-1

cdr3_aa: CASSFVAGVSNEQFF
cdr3_nt: TGTGCCAGCAGCTTCGTAGCGGGAGTAAGCAATGAGCAGTTCTTC
j_call: TRBJ2-1
d_call: TRBD2
cdr3_length: 15
clone_size: -
v_call: TRBV7-2

cdr3_aa: CASSLSVMLNTEAFF
cdr3_nt: TGTGCCAGCAGCTTATCGGTCATGCTGAACACTGAAGCTTTCTTT
j_call: TRBJ1-1
d_call: -
cdr3_length: 15
clone_size: -
v_call: TRBV7-9

cdr3_aa: CASSRQGTAQGYTF
cdr3_nt: TGTGCCAGCAGTCGACAGGGGACCGCCCAAGGCTACACCTTC
j_call: TRBJ1-2
d_call: TRBD1
cdr3_length: 14
clone_size: few
v_call: TRBV6-5

cdr3_aa: CASNWAGATEAFF
cdr3_nt: TGTGCCAGCAATTGGGCAGGGGCCACTGAAGCTTTCTTT
j_call: TRBJ1-1
d_call: -
cdr3_length: 13
clone_size: -
v_call: TRBV12-3/TRBV12-4

cdr3_aa: CASSPEVVAEAFF
cdr3_nt: TGCGCCAGCAGCCCTGAGGTTGTGGCTGAAGCTTTCTTT
j_call: TRBJ1-1
d_call: -
cdr3_length: 13
clone_size: -
v_call: TRBV5-1

cdr3_aa: CASNPLGLYEQYF
cdr3_nt: TGTGCCAGCAATCCTCTCGGGTTATACGAGCAGTACTTC
j_call: TRBJ2-7
d_call: -
cdr3_length: 13
clone_size: -
v_call: TRBV5-6

cdr3_aa: CASARGGTEAFF
cdr3_nt: TGTGCCAGCGCCCGCGGGGGCACTGAAGCTTTCTTT
j_call: TRBJ1-1
d_call: -
cdr3_length: 12
clone_size: -
v_call: TRBV6-5

cdr3_aa: CASNQGTVNTEAFF
cdr3_nt: TGTGCCAGCAACCAGGGGACAGTGAACACTGAAGCTTTCTTT
j_call: TRBJ1-1
d_call: TRBD1
cdr3_length: 14
clone_size: -
v_call: TRBV9

cdr3_aa: CAWNRGSYEQYF
cdr3_nt: TGTGCCTGGAATAGGGGGTCCTACGAGCAGTACTTC
j_call: TRBJ2-7
d_call: -
cdr3_length: 12
clone_size: -
v_call: TRBV30

cdr3_aa: CASSPDSYGYTF
cdr3_nt: TGTGCCAGCAGCCCGGACAGCTATGGCTACACCTTC
j_call: TRBJ1-2
d_call: -
cdr3_length: 12
clone_size: -
v_call: TRBV7-9

cdr3_aa: CASSLSRAATEAFF
cdr3_nt: TGTGCCAGCAGTTTATCCAGGGCGGCCACTGAAGCTTTCTTT
j_call: TRBJ1-1
d_call: -
cdr3_length: 14
clone_size: -
v_call: TRBV27

cdr3_aa: CASSLGLAGNTGELFF
cdr3_nt: TGCGCCAGCAGCTTGGGACTAGCGGGAAACACCGGGGAGCTGTTTTTT
j_call: TRBJ2-2
d_call: TRBD2
cdr3_length: 16
clone_size: -
v_call: TRBV5-1